This TCR beta chain was found in a study of blood T cell repertoires in COVID-19. The V and J ends lost 8 bases and 6 bases, in that order; junction bases with no gene match: 16. Looked up from germline, CDR1 is SGHTA and CDR2 is FQGTGA. This CDR3 spans 15 amino acids. Measured with immunoSEQ multiplex PCR; TCRdb has only the in-frame clones, and not every one. Here the sample spans 95,000 or so clones, around 87% being singletons. Sequencing was performed on peripheral blood. The receptor comes from a human donor in a cohort sampled during active COVID-19. The chain combines TRBV7-3 with TRBJ2-7, with 7 positions matching TRBD1. The CDR3 nucleotides read TGTGCCAGCGCCCCGACGGGGACAGCCTCCGCCGAGCAGTACTTC. It specifies CASAPTGTASAEQYF.